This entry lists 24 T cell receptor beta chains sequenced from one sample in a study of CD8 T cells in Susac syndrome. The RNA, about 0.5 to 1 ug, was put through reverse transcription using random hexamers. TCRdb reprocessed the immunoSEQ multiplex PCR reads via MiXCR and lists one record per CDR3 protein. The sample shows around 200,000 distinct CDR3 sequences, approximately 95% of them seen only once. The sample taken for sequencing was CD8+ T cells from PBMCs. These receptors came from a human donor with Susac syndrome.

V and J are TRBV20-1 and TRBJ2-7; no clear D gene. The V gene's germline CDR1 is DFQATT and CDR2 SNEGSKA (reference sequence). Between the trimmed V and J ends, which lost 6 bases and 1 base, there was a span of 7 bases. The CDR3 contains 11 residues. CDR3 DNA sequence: TGCAGTGCAGCCGAATCCTACGAGCAGTACTTC. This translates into CSAAESYEQYF.

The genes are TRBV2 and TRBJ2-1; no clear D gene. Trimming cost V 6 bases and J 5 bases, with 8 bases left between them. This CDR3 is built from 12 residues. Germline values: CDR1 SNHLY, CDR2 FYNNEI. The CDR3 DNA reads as TGTGCCAGCAGGGCCCCAGACAATGAGCAGTTCTTC. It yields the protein CASRAPDNEQFF.

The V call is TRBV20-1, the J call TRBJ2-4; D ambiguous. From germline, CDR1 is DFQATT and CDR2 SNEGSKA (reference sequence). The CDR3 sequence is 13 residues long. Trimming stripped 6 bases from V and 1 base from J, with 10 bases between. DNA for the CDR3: TGCAGTGCCGATAATCGGGCCAAAAACATTCAGTACTTC. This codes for CSADNRAKNIQYF.

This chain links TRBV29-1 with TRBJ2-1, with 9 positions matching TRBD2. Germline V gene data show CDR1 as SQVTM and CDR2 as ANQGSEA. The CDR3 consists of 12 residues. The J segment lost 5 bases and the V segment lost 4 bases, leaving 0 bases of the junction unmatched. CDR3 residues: CSVASGNNEQFF. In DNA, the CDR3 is TGCAGCGTTGCTAGCGGGAACAATGAGCAGTTCTTC.

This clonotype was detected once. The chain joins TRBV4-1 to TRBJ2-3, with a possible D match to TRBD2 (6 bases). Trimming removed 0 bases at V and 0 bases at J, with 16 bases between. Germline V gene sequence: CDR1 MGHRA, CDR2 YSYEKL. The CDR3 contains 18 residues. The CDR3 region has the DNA TGCGCCAGCAGCCAAGATTTCATGGCGGGGACTAGCACAGATACGCAGTATTTT. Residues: CASSQDFMAGTSTDTQYF.

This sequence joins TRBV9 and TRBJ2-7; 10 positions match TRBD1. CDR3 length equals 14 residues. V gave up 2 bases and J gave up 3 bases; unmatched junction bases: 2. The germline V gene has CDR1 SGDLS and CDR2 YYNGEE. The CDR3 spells CASSVGQGVYEQYF. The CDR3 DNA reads TGTGCCAGCAGCGTCGGACAGGGGGTCTACGAGCAGTACTTC. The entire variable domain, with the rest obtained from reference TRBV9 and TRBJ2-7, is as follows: DSGVTQTPKHLITATGQRVTLRCSPRSGDLSVYWYQQSLDQGLQFLIQYYNGEERAKGNILERFSAQQFPDLHSELNLSSLELGDSALYFCASSVGQGVYEQYFGPGTRLTVT.

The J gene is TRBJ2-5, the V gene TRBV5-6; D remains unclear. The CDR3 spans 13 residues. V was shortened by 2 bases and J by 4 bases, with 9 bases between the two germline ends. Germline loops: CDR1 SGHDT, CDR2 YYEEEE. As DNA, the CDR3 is TGTGCCAGCAGCTTATCCCTCCGAGAGACCCAGTACTTC. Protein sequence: CASSLSLRETQYF.

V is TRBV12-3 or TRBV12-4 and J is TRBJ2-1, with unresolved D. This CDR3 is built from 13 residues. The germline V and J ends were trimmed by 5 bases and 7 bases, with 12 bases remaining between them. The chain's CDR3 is CASSPRTYNEQFF. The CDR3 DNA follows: TGTGCCAGCAGTCCCCGGACGTATAATGAGCAGTTCTTC.

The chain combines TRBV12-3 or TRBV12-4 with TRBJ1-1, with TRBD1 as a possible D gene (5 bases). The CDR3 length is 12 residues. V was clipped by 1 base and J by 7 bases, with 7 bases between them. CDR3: CASSLGQSEAFF. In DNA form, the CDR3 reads TGTGCCAGCAGTTTAGGACAGAGTGAAGCTTTCTTT.

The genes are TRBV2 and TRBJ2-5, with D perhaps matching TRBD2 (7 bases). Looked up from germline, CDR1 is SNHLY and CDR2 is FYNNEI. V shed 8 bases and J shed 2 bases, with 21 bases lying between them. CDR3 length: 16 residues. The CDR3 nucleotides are TGTGCCAGCCGATGGGGGGGCCCACAGAGACAAGAGACCCAGTACTTC. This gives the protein CASRWGGPQRQETQYF.

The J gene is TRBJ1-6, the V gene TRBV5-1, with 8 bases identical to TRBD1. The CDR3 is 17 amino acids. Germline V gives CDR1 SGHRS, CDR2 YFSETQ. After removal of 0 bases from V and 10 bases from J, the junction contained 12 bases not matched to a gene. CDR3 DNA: TGCGCCAGCAGCTTGGTTCTCTCCGGGACAGGCTCCTCACCCCTCCACTTT. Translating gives CASSLVLSGTGSSPLHF.

CDR3 coding DNA: TGTGCCTGGAGTGTACAAGGGGACTCACATGGCTACACCTTC. This codes for CAWSVQGDSHGYTF. The chain combines TRBV30 with TRBJ1-2; a weak D match, TRBD1 (5 bases). Deletions cut 0 bases from V and 6 bases from J, with 14 bases between. The germline V gene encodes CDR1 GTSNPN and CDR2 SVGIG (reference sequence). This CDR3 is built from 14 residues.

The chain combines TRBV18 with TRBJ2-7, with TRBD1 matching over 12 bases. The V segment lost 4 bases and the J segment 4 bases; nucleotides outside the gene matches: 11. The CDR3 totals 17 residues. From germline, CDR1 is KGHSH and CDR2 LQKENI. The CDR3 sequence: CASSRSTPGQGAYEQYF. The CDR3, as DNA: TGTGCCAGCTCACGATCTACCCCGGGACAGGGGGCATACGAGCAGTACTTC.

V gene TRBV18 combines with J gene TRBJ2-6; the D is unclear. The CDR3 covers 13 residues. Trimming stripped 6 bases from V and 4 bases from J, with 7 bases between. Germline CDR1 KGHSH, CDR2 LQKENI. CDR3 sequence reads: CASSQTGANVLTF. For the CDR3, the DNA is TGTGCCAGCTCTCAAACCGGGGCCAACGTCCTGACTTTC.

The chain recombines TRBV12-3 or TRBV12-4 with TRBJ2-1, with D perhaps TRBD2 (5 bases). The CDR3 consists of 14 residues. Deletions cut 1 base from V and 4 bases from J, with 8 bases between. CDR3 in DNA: TGTGCCAGCAGTTTAGAAACGGGATACAATGAGCAGTTCTTC. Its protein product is CASSLETGYNEQFF.

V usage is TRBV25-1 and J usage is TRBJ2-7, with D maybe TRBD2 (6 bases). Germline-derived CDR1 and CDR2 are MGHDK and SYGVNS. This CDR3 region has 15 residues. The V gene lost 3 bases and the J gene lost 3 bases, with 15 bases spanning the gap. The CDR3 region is CASSDGTHYNYEQYF. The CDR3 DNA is TGTGCCAGCAGTGACGGGACTCACTACAACTACGAGCAGTACTTC.

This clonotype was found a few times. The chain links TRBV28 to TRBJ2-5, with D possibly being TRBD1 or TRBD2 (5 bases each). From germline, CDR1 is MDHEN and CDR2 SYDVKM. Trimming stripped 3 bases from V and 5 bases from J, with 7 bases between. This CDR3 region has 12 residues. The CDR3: CASSLGVETQYF. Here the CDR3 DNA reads TGTGCCAGCAGTTTGGGGGTGGAGACCCAGTACTTC.

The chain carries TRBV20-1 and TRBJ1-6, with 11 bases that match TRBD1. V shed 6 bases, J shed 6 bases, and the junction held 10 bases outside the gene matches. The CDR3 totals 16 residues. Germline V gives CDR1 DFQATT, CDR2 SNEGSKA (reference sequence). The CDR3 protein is CSARTGGEAFNSPLHF. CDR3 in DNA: TGCAGTGCAAGGACAGGGGGCGAAGCCTTTAATTCACCCCTCCACTTT.

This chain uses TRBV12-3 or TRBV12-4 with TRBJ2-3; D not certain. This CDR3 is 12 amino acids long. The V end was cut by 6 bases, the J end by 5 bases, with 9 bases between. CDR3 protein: CASRNRLDTQYF. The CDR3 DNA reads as TGTGCCAGCAGGAACAGACTAGATACGCAGTATTTT.

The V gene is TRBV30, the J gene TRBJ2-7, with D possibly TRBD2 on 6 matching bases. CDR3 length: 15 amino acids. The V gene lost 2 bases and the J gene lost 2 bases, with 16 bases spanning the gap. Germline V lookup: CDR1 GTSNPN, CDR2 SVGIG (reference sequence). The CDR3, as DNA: TGTGCCTGGAGTCGGAGGGGACGGTTAACCTACGAGCAGTACTTC. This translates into CAWSRRGRLTYEQYF.

The CDR3 reads CASSLDSRGYTF. The CDR3 nucleotides read TGCGCCAGCAGCTTGGACAGTCGGGGCTACACCTTC. The chain couples TRBV5-1 to TRBJ1-2; no firm D call. Germline-derived CDR1 and CDR2 are SGHRS and YFSETQ. Trimming removed 0 bases from V and 8 bases from J, with 8 bases in between. CDR3 length: 12 amino acids.

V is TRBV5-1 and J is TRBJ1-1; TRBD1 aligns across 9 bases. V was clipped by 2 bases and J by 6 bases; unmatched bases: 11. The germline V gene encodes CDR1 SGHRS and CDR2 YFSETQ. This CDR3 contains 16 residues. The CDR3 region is CASSLYRDREKPEAFF. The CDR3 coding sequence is TGCGCCAGCAGCTTATACCGGGACAGGGAAAAACCTGAAGCTTTCTTT.

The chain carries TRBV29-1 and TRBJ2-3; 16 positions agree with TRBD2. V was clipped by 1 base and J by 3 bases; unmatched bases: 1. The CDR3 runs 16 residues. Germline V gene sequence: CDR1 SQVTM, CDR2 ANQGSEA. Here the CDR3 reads CSVEGGLAGGTDTQYF. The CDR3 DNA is TGCAGCGTTGAAGGGGGACTAGCGGGAGGGACAGATACGCAGTATTTT.

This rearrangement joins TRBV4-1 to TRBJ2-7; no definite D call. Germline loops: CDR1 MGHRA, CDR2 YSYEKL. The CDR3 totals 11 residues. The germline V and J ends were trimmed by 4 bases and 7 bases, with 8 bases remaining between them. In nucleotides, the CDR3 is TGCGCCAGCAGCCGGGCTGGGGAGCAGTACTTC. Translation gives CASSRAGEQYF.